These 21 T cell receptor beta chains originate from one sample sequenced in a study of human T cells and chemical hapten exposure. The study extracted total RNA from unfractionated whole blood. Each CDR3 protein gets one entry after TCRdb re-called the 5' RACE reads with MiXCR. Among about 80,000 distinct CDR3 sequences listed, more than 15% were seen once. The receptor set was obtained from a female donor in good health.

The CDR3 DNA reads TGTGCCAGCAGCTTTTCGGACGGAAACATTCAGTACTTC. This encodes CASSFSDGNIQYF. The chain combines TRBV11-2 with TRBJ2-4, with D unclear. Trimming pared 3 bases from V and 6 bases from J, leaving 9 bases between. Germline CDR1 reads SGHAT; CDR2 reads FQNNGV. This CDR3 comprises 13 residues.

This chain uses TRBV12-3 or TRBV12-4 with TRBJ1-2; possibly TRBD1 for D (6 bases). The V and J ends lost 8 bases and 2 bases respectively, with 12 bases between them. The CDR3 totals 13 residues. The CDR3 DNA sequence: TGTGCCAGCGCAAGGGGGGAGAACTATGGCTACACCTTC. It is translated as CASARGENYGYTF.

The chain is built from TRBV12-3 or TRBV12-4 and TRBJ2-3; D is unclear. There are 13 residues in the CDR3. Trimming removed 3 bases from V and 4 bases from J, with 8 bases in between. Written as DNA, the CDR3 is TGTGCCAGCAGTTTTGCGGACCCAGATACGCAGTATTTT. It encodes CASSFADPDTQYF.

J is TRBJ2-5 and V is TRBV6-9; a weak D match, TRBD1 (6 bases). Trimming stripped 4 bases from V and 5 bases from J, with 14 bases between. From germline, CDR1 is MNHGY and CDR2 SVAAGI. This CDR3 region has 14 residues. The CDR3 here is CASSFCQGWETQYF. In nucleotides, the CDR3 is TGTGCCAGCAGTTTTTGTCAGGGGTGGGAGACCCAGTACTTC.

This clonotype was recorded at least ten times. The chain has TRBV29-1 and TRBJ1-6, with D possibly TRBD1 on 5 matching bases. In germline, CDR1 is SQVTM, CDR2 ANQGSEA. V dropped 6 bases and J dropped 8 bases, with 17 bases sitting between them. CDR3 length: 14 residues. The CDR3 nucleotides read TGCAGCGTCCGGGGCTCTCGCCCGGATTCACCCCTCCACTTT. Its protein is CSVRGSRPDSPLHF. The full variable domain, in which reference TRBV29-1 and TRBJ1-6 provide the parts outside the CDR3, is SAVISQKPSRDICQRGTSLTIQCQVDSQVTMMFWYRQQPGQSLTLIATANQGSEATYESGFVIDKFPISRPNLTFSTLTVSNMSPEDSSIYLCSVRGSRPDSPLHFGNGTRLTVT.

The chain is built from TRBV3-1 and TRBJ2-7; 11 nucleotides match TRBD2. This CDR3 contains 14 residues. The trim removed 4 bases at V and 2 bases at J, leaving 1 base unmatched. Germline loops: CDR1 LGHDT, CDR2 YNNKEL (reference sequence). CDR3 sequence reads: CASSRSGRAYEQYF. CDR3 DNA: TGTGCCAGCAGCCGTAGCGGGAGGGCCTACGAGCAGTACTTC.

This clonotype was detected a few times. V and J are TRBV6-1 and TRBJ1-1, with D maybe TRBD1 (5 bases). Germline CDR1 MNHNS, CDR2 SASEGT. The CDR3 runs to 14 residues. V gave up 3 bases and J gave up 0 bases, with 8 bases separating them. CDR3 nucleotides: TGTGCCAGCAGTGAGGGGGTACTGAACACTGAAGCTTTCTTT. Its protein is CASSEGVLNTEAFF.

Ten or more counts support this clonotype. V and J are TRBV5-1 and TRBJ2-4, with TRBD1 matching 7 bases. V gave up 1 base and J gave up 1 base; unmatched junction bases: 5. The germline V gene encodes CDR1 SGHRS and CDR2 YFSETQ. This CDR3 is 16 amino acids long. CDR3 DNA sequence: TGCGCCAGCAGCTTGTCGACAGGGAATGCCAAAAACATTCAGTACTTC. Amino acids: CASSLSTGNAKNIQYF.

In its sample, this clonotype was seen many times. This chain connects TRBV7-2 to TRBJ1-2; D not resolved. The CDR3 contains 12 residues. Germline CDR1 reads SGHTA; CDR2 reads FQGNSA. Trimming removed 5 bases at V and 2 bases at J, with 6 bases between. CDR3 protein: CASSIQNYGYTF. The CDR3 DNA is TGTGCCAGCAGCATCCAGAACTATGGCTACACCTTC.

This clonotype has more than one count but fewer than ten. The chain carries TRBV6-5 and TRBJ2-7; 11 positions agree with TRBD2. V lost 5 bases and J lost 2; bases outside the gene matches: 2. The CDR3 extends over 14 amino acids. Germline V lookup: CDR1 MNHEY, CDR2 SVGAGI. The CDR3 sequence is CASSRLAGTYEQYF. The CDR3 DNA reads TGTGCCAGCAGTCGACTAGCGGGGACCTACGAGCAGTACTTC.

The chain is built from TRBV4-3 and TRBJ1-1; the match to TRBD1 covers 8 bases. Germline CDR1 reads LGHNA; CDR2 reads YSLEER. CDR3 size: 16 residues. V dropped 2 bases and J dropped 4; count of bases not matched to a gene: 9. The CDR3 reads CASSQNQGALGTEAFF. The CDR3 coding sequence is TGCGCCAGCAGCCAAAATCAGGGGGCCTTGGGCACTGAAGCTTTCTTT.

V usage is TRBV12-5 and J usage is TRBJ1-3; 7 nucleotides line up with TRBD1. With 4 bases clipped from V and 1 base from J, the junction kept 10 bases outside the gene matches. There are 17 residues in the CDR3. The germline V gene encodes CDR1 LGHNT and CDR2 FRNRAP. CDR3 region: CASGSPDRAYSGNTIYF. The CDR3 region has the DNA TGTGCTAGTGGTTCCCCCGACAGGGCTTATTCTGGAAACACCATATATTTT.

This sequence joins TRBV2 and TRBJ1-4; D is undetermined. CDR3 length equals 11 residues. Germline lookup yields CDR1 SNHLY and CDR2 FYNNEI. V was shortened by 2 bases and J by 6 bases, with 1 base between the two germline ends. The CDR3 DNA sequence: TGTGCCAGCAGTGAATATGAAAAACTGTTTTTT. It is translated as CASSEYEKLFF.

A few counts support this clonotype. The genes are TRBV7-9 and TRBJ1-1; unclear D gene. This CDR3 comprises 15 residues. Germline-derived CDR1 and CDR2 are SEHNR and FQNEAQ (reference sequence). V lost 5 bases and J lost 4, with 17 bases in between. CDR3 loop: CASSPQDGESTEAFF. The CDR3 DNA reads TGTGCCAGCAGCCCTCAGGACGGCGAGAGCACTGAAGCTTTCTTT.

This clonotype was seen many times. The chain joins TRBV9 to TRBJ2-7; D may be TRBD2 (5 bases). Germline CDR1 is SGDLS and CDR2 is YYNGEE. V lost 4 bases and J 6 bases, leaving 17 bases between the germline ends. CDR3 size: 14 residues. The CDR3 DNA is TGTGCCAGCAGCTTAGCCGGGGAAGGCGGCGAGCAGTACTTC. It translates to CASSLAGEGGEQYF.

The CDR3: CASRPGQYSGANVLTF. CDR3 coding DNA: TGTGCCAGCAGGCCTGGACAGTATTCTGGGGCCAACGTCCTGACTTTC. This chain links TRBV28 with TRBJ2-6, with D possibly matching TRBD1 (6 bases). Germline values: CDR1 MDHEN, CDR2 SYDVKM. V was pared by 6 bases and J by 1 base, with 13 bases between. CDR3 size: 16 residues.

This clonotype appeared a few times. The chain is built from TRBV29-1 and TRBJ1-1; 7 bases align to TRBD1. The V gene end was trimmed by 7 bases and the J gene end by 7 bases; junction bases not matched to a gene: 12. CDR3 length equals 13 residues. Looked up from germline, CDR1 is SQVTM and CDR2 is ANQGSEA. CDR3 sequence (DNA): TGCAGCGCGGATAAACAGGGGAACGGTGAAGCTTTCTTT. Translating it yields CSADKQGNGEAFF.

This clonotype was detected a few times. The CDR3 sequence: CASSQTGTSGRRSGELFF. The DNA of the CDR3 is TGCGCCAGCAGCCAAACCGGGACTAGCGGGAGGCGGTCCGGGGAGCTGTTTTTT. V and J are TRBV5-1 and TRBJ2-2; 15 bases line up with TRBD2. The germline gives CDR1 SGHRS, CDR2 YFSETQ. V lost 4 bases and J lost 6; bases outside the gene matches: 10. The CDR3 contains 18 residues.

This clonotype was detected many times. CDR3 sequence (DNA): TGCAGTGCTAGCCGGAGAGATACGCAGTATTTT. It translates to CSASRRDTQYF. The genes are TRBV20-1 and TRBJ2-3; D remains ambiguous. Germline lookup yields CDR1 DFQATT and CDR2 SNEGSKA (reference sequence). There are 11 residues in the CDR3. Trimming removed 3 bases from V and 5 bases from J, with 6 bases in between.

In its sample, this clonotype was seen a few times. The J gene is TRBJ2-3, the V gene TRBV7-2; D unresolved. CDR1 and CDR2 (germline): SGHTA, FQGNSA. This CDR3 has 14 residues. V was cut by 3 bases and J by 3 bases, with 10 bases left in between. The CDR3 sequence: CASSFIGRTDTQYF. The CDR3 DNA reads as TGTGCCAGCAGCTTTATCGGACGTACAGATACGCAGTATTTT.

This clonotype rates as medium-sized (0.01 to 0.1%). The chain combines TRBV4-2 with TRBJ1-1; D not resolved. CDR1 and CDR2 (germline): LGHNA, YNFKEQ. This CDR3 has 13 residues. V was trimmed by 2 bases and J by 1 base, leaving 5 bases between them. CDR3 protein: CASSQTENTEAFF. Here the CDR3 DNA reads TGTGCCAGCAGCCAAACAGAGAACACTGAAGCTTTCTTT.